Only a few counts were recorded for the clone carrying this T cell receptor (beta chain). V shed 3 bases and J 5 bases; nucleotides not matched to a gene: 8. The length of the CDR3 is 17 residues. CDR1 is KGHDR and CDR2 is SFDVKD in the germline V gene. The data are from a study of T-cell reconstitution after alpha-beta-depleted transplantation in children. Unique molecular identifiers were incorporated during preparation of the TCRbeta library. Using its own MiXCR run on the PCR reads, TCRdb lists one record per CDR3 protein. The profile covers 450,000 to 700,000 distinct CDR3 sequences, with 20% to 30% appearing a single time and about 35% taken by the ten largest.

The material was PBMCs, obtained before TCRalphabeta/CD19-depleted stem cell transplant. The receptor was derived from a boy in the first two years of life with Wiskott-Aldrich syndrome, due to receive a stem cell transplant. The rearrangement uses TRBV24-1 and TRBJ2-5; TRBD2 aligns across 13 bases. The CDR3, as DNA: TGTGCCACCAGTGATGTCCCGGGACTAGCGGGATCTGAGACCCAGTACTTC. Residues: CATSDVPGLAGSETQYF.